The present T cell receptor beta chain was sequenced within a study of low-dose radiotherapy and immunotherapy resistance in tumors. Time point specified: before trial treatment. In the RACIN dose-escalation trial, donors got nivolumab plus ipilimumab with aspirin, cyclophosphamide and radiotherapy. First-strand cDNA relied on TRAV- and TRBV-specific primers spanning alpha and beta chains. It was with a constant-region primer and a V-primer adapter that TCRs were amplified over about 20 PCR cycles. The mRNA that was isolated underwent amplification by in vitro transcription. TCRdb called the reads again in MiXCR, with one record for every CDR3 protein. Of under 90,000 distinct CDR3 sequences detected, about a third appear once; the ten largest clones hold 11%. This clonotype came up once. J lost 2 bases, V lost 5 bases, and 0 bases had no gene match. The CDR3 spans 13 residues. Germline V gene sequence: CDR1 SGHAT, CDR2 FQNNGV.

Sequences were derived from PBMCs, sampled before treatment. The source of this sequence is a female donor with ovarian cancer. The gene calls are TRBV11-2 and TRBJ2-1, with 7 bases that match TRBD1. DNA of the CDR3: TGTGCCAGCAGCGGACAGGCCTACAATGAGCAGTTCTTC. This encodes CASSGQAYNEQFF.